A single sample is the source of the 12 T cell receptor beta chains below, sequenced in a study of shared clonotypes between healthy human individuals. The table came from immunoSEQ multiplex PCR; TCRdb's copy has only in-frame clones and leaves some out. The data show 550,000 to 850,000 clones, 55% to 80% seen once. Sequences were obtained from memory CD4+ T cells sorted from blood. Subset here: CD45RA-negative fraction. The receptor set was obtained from a woman aged 30 to 39 in good health.

This clone was seen a handful of times. The CDR3 DNA is TGCAGCGTTGAGGGGGTCGCAGATACGCAGTATTTT. Protein: CSVEGVADTQYF. The V gene is TRBV29-1, the J gene TRBJ2-3; perhaps D is TRBD1 or TRBD2 (5 bases each). Trimming pared 3 bases from V and 4 bases from J, leaving 8 bases between. Germline V CDR1 and CDR2: SQVTM, ANQGSEA. The CDR3 contains 12 residues.

The J gene is TRBJ1-2, the V gene TRBV18; TRBD1 matches 8 bases. V lost 3 bases and J lost 4; bases outside the gene matches: 13. Looked up from germline, CDR1 is KGHSH and CDR2 is LQKENI. The CDR3 length is 17 residues. CDR3 sequence (DNA): TGTGCCAGCTCACCGCGGATGGGGGACACAGGGGGCTATGGCTACACCTTC. Its protein product is CASSPRMGDTGGYGYTF.

This chain's CDR3 is CAWRPHPLKRDYPGELFF. CDR3 in DNA: TGTGCCTGGAGGCCCCACCCCCTCAAGCGGGACTACCCCGGGGAGCTGTTTTTT. This chain connects TRBV30 to TRBJ2-2, with 7 positions matching TRBD2. V was pared by 3 bases and J by 6 bases, with 19 bases of the junction left unmatched. Germline V gene data show CDR1 as GTSNPN and CDR2 as SVGIG (reference sequence). The CDR3 extends over 18 amino acids. Full variable domain (rest looked up from reference TRBV30 and TRBJ2-2): SQTIHQWPATLVQPVGSPLSLECTVEGTSNPNLYWYRQAAGRGLQLLFYSVGIGQISSEVPQNLSASRPQDRQFILSSKKLLLSDSGFYLCAWRPHPLKRDYPGELFFGEGSRLTVL.

The chain joins TRBV2 to TRBJ2-7; possible D gene TRBD1, 5 bases. CDR3 length: 12 amino acids. Germline V CDR1 and CDR2: SNHLY, FYNNEI. V was clipped by 6 bases and J by 2 bases, with 8 bases between them. The CDR3 here is CASRADTYEQYF. CDR3 nucleotides: TGTGCCAGCAGGGCGGACACCTACGAGCAGTACTTC.

This clone was counted a few times. The V call is TRBV18, the J call TRBJ2-2, with 10 bases identical to TRBD1. V lost 4 bases to trimming and J lost 2 bases; unmatched junction nucleotides: 4. The CDR3 extends over 16 amino acids. CDR1 and CDR2 (germline): KGHSH, LQKENI. CDR3 protein: CASSRDRGDNTGELFF. For the CDR3, the DNA is TGTGCCAGCTCACGGGACAGGGGTGACAACACCGGGGAGCTGTTTTTT.

The chain combines TRBV29-1 with TRBJ2-2; weak D call: TRBD1 (6 bases). The CDR3 is made up of 12 amino acids. Trimming took 4 bases from V and 7 from J, leaving 10 bases between them. CDR1 is SQVTM, CDR2 ANQGSEA, per germline. The CDR3 loop reads CSVVWGHGELFF. The CDR3 DNA reads TGCAGCGTTGTCTGGGGGCACGGGGAGCTGTTTTTT.

V is TRBV21-1 and J is TRBJ2-5; no check of the table's D call, TRBD1, against the DNA was made. TRBV21-1 is shown as a pseudogene. The CDR3 loop spans 17 amino acids. CDR3 region: CASRVPGTGVLVETQYF. The CDR3 DNA sequence: TGTGCCAGCAGGGTACCGGGGACAGGGGTTTTGGTAGAGACCCAGTACTTC.

V usage is TRBV5-1 and J usage is TRBJ2-3, with no clear D. Per the germline V gene, CDR1 is SGHRS and CDR2 is YFSETQ. V was pared by 4 bases and J by 6 bases, with 9 bases between. The length of the CDR3 is 12 residues. In nucleotides, the CDR3 is TGCGCCAGCAGCCTCAATCTCGATACGCAGTATTTT. This translates into CASSLNLDTQYF.

This clone was picked up many times. V usage is TRBV11-2 and J usage is TRBJ2-2, with D perhaps matching TRBD1 or TRBD2 (5 bases each). The CDR3 runs 16 residues. V gave up 3 bases and J gave up 0 bases, with 11 bases separating them. Germline CDR1 reads SGHAT; CDR2 reads FQNNGV. The CDR3 sequence is CASSFEQGANTGELFF. The CDR3 coding sequence is TGTGCCAGCAGCTTCGAGCAGGGAGCGAACACCGGGGAGCTGTTTTTT.

This clone was seen a single time. The gene calls are TRBV19 and TRBJ2-7; 8 positions match TRBD2. Trimming at V came to 5 bases and at J to 5 bases, leaving 8 bases not matched to a gene. There are 14 residues in the CDR3. From germline, CDR1 is LNHDA and CDR2 SQIVND (reference sequence). This CDR3 is CASSGLGLVNEQYF. The DNA of the CDR3 is TGTGCCAGTAGTGGCCTGGGACTAGTGAACGAGCAGTACTTC.

The V gene is TRBV5-1, the J gene TRBJ2-5, with 7 bases lining up with TRBD2. Trimming at V came to 7 bases and at J to 4 bases, leaving 13 bases not matched to a gene. Per germline, CDR1 SGHRS and CDR2 YFSETQ. The CDR3 is made up of 15 amino acids. CDR3 sequence (DNA): TGCGCCAGCTCCCAGCGGGATTTTGGGGGAGAGACCCAGTACTTC. Its protein product is CASSQRDFGGETQYF.

The chain combines TRBV2 with TRBJ2-7; D perhaps matches TRBD2 (6 bases). The CDR3 covers 14 residues. V was pared by 8 bases and J by 5 bases, with 19 bases between. Germline CDR1 is SNHLY and CDR2 is FYNNEI. This CDR3 is CASVPVEGNHEQYF. The CDR3 coding sequence is TGTGCCAGCGTCCCGGTGGAGGGGAACCACGAGCAGTACTTC.